This TCR beta chain originates from a study of T-cell memory formation after mild COVID-19. Study in general: Among the donors, TCR clusters were largely specific to each donor. Study outcomes and limitations: There was a balanced CD4/CD8 profile in clones contracting day 15 to 85, and later expanders leaned CD4+.

This CDR3 has 15 residues. Trimming shortened V by 8 bases and J by 2 bases, and 16 bases separated the two germline ends. In this sample, this clonotype turned up a few times. Its antigen remains unknown. A 5'RACE reaction primed in the constant segment made cDNA libraries of TCR alpha and TCR beta, and these carried sample barcodes and UMIs. From the 5' RACE reads, TCRdb called clonotypes with MiXCR, one entry per CDR3 protein. The sample lists roughly 510,000 distinct CDR3 sequences, 15% to 20% occurring once. The sequence was obtained from an adult woman who had mild COVID-19 (a few samples of this study predate the infection). Cell type and time point are not known. Sequenced material: PBMCs or a T cell subset sorted from them (not recorded which). The V and J genes are TRBV12-3 or TRBV12-4 and TRBJ2-4; weak D call: TRBD1 (6 bases). The CDR3 coding sequence is TGTGCCAGCGGGTTTAAGGGGGAAACCAAAAACATTCAGTACTTC. This encodes CASGFKGETKNIQYF.